Below, 30 T cell receptor beta chains from the same sample are listed, as sequenced in a study of cytomegalovirus exposure and HLA in healthy donors. This PCR relied on a set of 60 Vbeta primers and 13 Jbeta primers. Produced via immunoSEQ multiplex PCR; TCRdb's table is partial and in-frame only. Its listing shows roughly 27,000 clones. The specimen was PBMCs. The source is a man aged 30 to 45 in good health and CMV-seronegative.

V and J are TRBV6-5 and TRBJ2-5; D may be TRBD1 (5 bases). With 2 bases removed from V and 4 bases from J, the gap between germline ends came to 5 bases. CDR3 length: 12 residues. Germline V gene sequence: CDR1 MNHEY, CDR2 SVGAGI. The CDR3 loop reads CASSYRGETQYF. As DNA, the CDR3 is TGTGCCAGCAGTTACAGGGGAGAGACCCAGTACTTC.

CDR3 loop: CASSLTGWGSEQYF. The CDR3 DNA reads as TGTGCCAGCAGTTTAACAGGCTGGGGATCCGAGCAGTACTTC. V and J are TRBV27 and TRBJ2-7, with D possibly TRBD1 on 5 matching bases. Germline values: CDR1 MNHEY, CDR2 SMNVEV (reference sequence). This CDR3 contains 14 residues. V was cut by 2 bases and J by 6 bases, with 14 bases left in between.

The chain uses TRBV28 and TRBJ1-4; TRBD1 agrees at 7 bases. Germline CDR1 reads MDHEN; CDR2 reads SYDVKM. Losses at the gene ends were 5 bases for V and 5 bases for J; bases not matched to a gene: 2. This CDR3 is built from 13 residues. DNA for the CDR3: TGTGCCAGCAGTCACAGGGGAAATGAAAAACTGTTTTTT. This translates into CASSHRGNEKLFF.

The chain is built from TRBV29-1 and TRBJ2-5; weak D call: TRBD2 (5 bases). CDR1 is SQVTM and CDR2 is ANQGSEA in the germline V gene. CDR3 length: 12 amino acids. The germline V and J ends were trimmed by 4 bases and 2 bases, with 8 bases remaining between them. CDR3 nucleotides: TGCAGCGTTGGTGGGGAGCAAGAGACCCAGTACTTC. The encoded protein is CSVGGEQETQYF.

The chain recombines TRBV9 with TRBJ2-7, with TRBD2 matching 7 bases. The V gene's germline CDR1 is SGDLS and CDR2 YYNGEE. After removal of 0 bases from V and 2 bases from J, the junction contained 2 bases not matched to a gene. This CDR3 region has 14 residues. CDR3 amino acids: CASSVGGGTYEQYF. CDR3 DNA sequence: TGTGCCAGCAGCGTAGGGGGAGGGACCTACGAGCAGTACTTC.

V and J are TRBV18 and TRBJ1-1; 7 nucleotides align to TRBD1. CDR1 and CDR2 (germline): KGHSH, LQKENI. The V segment lost 3 bases and the J segment 1 base; nucleotides outside the gene matches: 8. This CDR3 has 16 amino acids. The CDR3 coding sequence is TGTGCCAGCTCACCCCGGGCGGGGACAGAGAACACTGAAGCTTTCTTT. It encodes CASSPRAGTENTEAFF.

The chain's CDR3 is CASSIWGGGAADTQYF. The CDR3, as DNA: TGTGCCAGTAGTATCTGGGGCGGGGGGGCCGCAGATACGCAGTATTTT. The chain carries TRBV19 and TRBJ2-3; 9 bases line up with TRBD2. The V gene's germline CDR1 is LNHDA and CDR2 SQIVND (reference sequence). The CDR3 covers 16 residues. The trim removed 3 bases at V and 4 bases at J, leaving 8 bases unmatched.

This chain joins TRBV29-1 and TRBJ1-1; 7 nucleotides line up with TRBD1. CDR3 size: 13 residues. The V gene end was trimmed by 3 bases and the J gene end by 5 bases; junction bases not matched to a gene: 6. CDR1 is SQVTM and CDR2 is ANQGSEA in the germline V gene. The CDR3 region is CSVDRYRGTEAFF. The CDR3 region has the DNA TGCAGCGTTGATAGGTACAGGGGAACTGAAGCTTTCTTT.

V usage is TRBV20-1 and J usage is TRBJ2-3; no firm D call. The germline CDR1 and CDR2 sequences are DFQATT and SNEGSKA (reference sequence). The CDR3 covers 11 residues. Trimming shortened V by 4 bases and J by 5 bases, and 7 bases separated the two germline ends. The CDR3 loop reads CSATSEDTQYF. The CDR3 coding sequence is TGCAGTGCTACCAGTGAAGATACGCAGTATTTT.

V and J are TRBV2 and TRBJ2-7; 9 bases map to TRBD2. Trimming at V came to 6 bases and at J to 1 base, leaving 7 bases not matched to a gene. CDR1 is SNHLY and CDR2 is FYNNEI in the germline V gene. This CDR3 is 15 amino acids long. In DNA, the CDR3 is TGTGCCAGCAGCGCCCCGGGACTAGCTTCCTACGAGCAGTACTTC. Protein: CASSAPGLASYEQYF.

The chain couples TRBV27 to TRBJ1-3, with 9 positions matching TRBD1. The CDR3 covers 15 residues. Trimming cost V 6 bases and J 3 bases; bases outside gene matches: 6. Germline-derived CDR1 and CDR2 are MNHEY and SMNVEV (reference sequence). CDR3 protein: CASSRGQGRGNTIYF. CDR3 in DNA: TGTGCCAGCAGCCGGGGACAGGGTCGTGGAAACACCATATATTTT.

The chain recombines TRBV7-2 with TRBJ2-2; tentatively, D is TRBD2 (5 bases). This CDR3 comprises 14 residues. With 7 bases removed from V and 1 base from J, the gap between germline ends came to 10 bases. Looked up from germline, CDR1 is SGHTA and CDR2 is FQGNSA. As DNA, the CDR3 is TGTGCCAGCACGCCAGCGGTGAACACCGGGGAGCTGTTTTTT. Amino acids: CASTPAVNTGELFF.

The V call is TRBV18, the J call TRBJ2-6, with D tentatively TRBD2 (5 bases). The germline CDR1 and CDR2 sequences are KGHSH and LQKENI. V was shortened by 1 base and J by 1 base, with 5 bases between the two germline ends. This CDR3 has 15 amino acids. The CDR3 bases are TGTGCCAGCTCACCACGGAGGTCTGGGGCCAACGTCCTGACTTTC. It specifies CASSPRRSGANVLTF.

CDR3 amino acids: CATSSHTGRRPNTEAFF. DNA of the CDR3: TGTGCCACCAGCAGCCATACAGGCCGAAGGCCGAACACTGAAGCTTTCTTT. The chain links TRBV15 to TRBJ1-1; D might be TRBD1 (5 bases). The germline gives CDR1 LNHNV, CDR2 YYDKDF (reference sequence). There are 17 residues in the CDR3. V was clipped by 3 bases and J by 1 base, with 18 bases between them.

With regard to this clone: An end of the junction differs from the germline gene, which may be a read error. The chain has TRBV18 and TRBJ2-3, with 14 nucleotides matching TRBD2. CDR1 and CDR2 from the germline V gene are KGHSH and LQKENI. This CDR3 spans 16 amino acids. The CDR3 sequence: CASSPGTSGSIDTQYF. The DNA for the CDR3 is TGTGCCAGCTCGCCCGGGACTAGCGGGAGCATAGATACGCAGTATTTT. The full variable domain, with the rest looked up from reference TRBV18 and TRBJ2-3, is NAGVMQNPRHLVRRRGQEARLRCSPMKGHSHVYWYRQLPEEGLKFMVYLQKENIIDESGMPKERFSAEFPKEGPSILRIQQVVRGDSAAYFCASSPGTSGSIDTQYFGPGTRLTVL.

The gene calls are TRBV4-2 and TRBJ1-5; TRBD1 matches at 7 bases. V lost 0 bases to trimming and J lost 0 bases; unmatched junction nucleotides: 5. The CDR3 runs 17 residues. CDR1 and CDR2 from the germline V gene are LGHNA and YNFKEQ. The CDR3 loop is CASSQDPQGSSNQPQHF. The DNA of the CDR3 is TGTGCCAGCAGCCAAGATCCACAGGGGAGTAGCAATCAGCCCCAGCATTTT.

V gene TRBV29-1 combines with J gene TRBJ2-1, with 8 bases fitting TRBD2. CDR1 is SQVTM and CDR2 is ANQGSEA in the germline V gene. This CDR3 has 16 residues. The J segment lost 0 bases and the V segment lost 6 bases, leaving 10 bases of the junction unmatched. CDR3 in amino acids: CSVGGAGWASYNEQFF. The CDR3 nucleotides read TGCAGCGTCGGGGGGGCGGGTTGGGCCTCCTACAATGAGCAGTTCTTC.

The chain employs TRBV4-2 and TRBJ1-4; no firm D call. Germline assignment: CDR1 LGHNA and CDR2 YNFKEQ. V was cut by 3 bases and J by 3 bases, with 14 bases left in between. This CDR3 is 16 amino acids long. CDR3 bases: TGTGCCAGCAGCCACTCTATCGAGAGGGCTAATGAAAAACTGTTTTTT. Amino acids: CASSHSIERANEKLFF.

This chain uses TRBV7-2 with TRBJ1-1, with 9 bases lining up with TRBD1. CDR1 is SGHTA, CDR2 FQGNSA, per germline. This CDR3 has 13 amino acids. V shed 5 bases and J 5 bases; nucleotides not matched to a gene: 3. The CDR3 sequence: CASSHRGRTEAFF. The CDR3 coding sequence is TGTGCCAGCAGCCACAGGGGGCGGACTGAAGCTTTCTTT.

V gene TRBV6-7 combines with J gene TRBJ2-1; perhaps TRBD2 as D (5 bases). TRBV6-7 is flagged as an ORF with uncertain function. CDR3 length: 14 amino acids. Trimming cost V 6 bases and J 5 bases, with 14 bases left between them. The CDR3 DNA reads as TGTGCCAGCAGACTACGGGGAGCCGACAATGAGCAGTTCTTC. Protein: CASRLRGADNEQFF.

The chain uses TRBV25-1 and TRBJ2-7; 10 bases map to TRBD1. The V gene end was trimmed by 0 bases and the J gene end by 5 bases; junction bases not matched to a gene: 7. CDR3 length: 16 residues. Germline values: CDR1 MGHDK, CDR2 SYGVNS. The DNA for the CDR3 is TGTGCCAGCAGTGAATATAGACAGGGGGCGCCGAACGAGCAGTACTTC. Encoded protein: CASSEYRQGAPNEQYF.

The rearrangement uses TRBV14 and TRBJ2-6; TRBD1 is a possible D gene (5 bases). Germline V gene sequence: CDR1 SGHDN, CDR2 FVKESK. CDR3 size: 18 residues. The ends were cut back, 4 bases at V and 0 bases at J, with 16 bases in the middle. The CDR3 is CASSPITGSVSGANVLTF. The CDR3 DNA reads as TGTGCCAGCAGCCCGATCACAGGTTCGGTCTCTGGGGCCAACGTCCTGACTTTC.

CDR3 protein: CASSPTGLETQYF. The CDR3 DNA reads TGTGCCAGCAGCCCCACAGGGTTGGAGACCCAGTACTTC. The chain uses TRBV7-9 and TRBJ2-5; D perhaps matches TRBD1 (6 bases). The CDR3 is made up of 13 amino acids. Trimming removed 5 bases from V and 5 bases from J, with 12 bases in between. Germline V gene sequence: CDR1 SEHNR, CDR2 FQNEAQ (reference sequence).

Turning to this clone: The junction and the germline gene differ at one end; a read error may be behind it. This chain uses TRBV27 with TRBJ1-2, with 7 bases fitting TRBD1. Germline V gene sequence: CDR1 MNHEY, CDR2 SMNVEV (reference sequence). The CDR3 loop spans 13 amino acids. CDR3 nucleotides: TGTGCCAGCACTTTATCAGGGACAGATAAGCTTACCTTC. Its translation: CASTLSGTDKLTF.

J is TRBJ1-2 and V is TRBV5-1; 9 bases match TRBD1. The V and J ends lost 3 bases and 1 base, in that order; junction bases with no gene match: 7. The CDR3 runs to 16 residues. Germline values: CDR1 SGHRS, CDR2 YFSETQ. This CDR3 is CASSSGTGSLNYGYTF. CDR3 DNA: TGCGCCAGCAGCTCCGGGACAGGGTCCCTTAACTATGGCTACACCTTC.

This sequence joins TRBV7-2 and TRBJ1-4; weak D call: TRBD1 (6 bases). CDR3 length: 15 amino acids. Trimming shortened V by 5 bases and J by 4 bases, and 14 bases separated the two germline ends. Germline lookup yields CDR1 SGHTA and CDR2 FQGNSA. Here the CDR3 reads CASSLQGSHNEKLFF. The CDR3 coding sequence is TGTGCCAGCAGCCTACAGGGAAGCCATAATGAAAAACTGTTTTTT.

The chain has TRBV2 and TRBJ2-4, with 10 bases lining up with TRBD1. V was pared by 6 bases and J by 5 bases, with 1 base of the junction left unmatched. The V gene's germline CDR1 is SNHLY and CDR2 FYNNEI. The CDR3 length is 13 residues. The CDR3 here is CASRGTGENIQYF. The CDR3 DNA reads as TGTGCCAGCAGGGGGACAGGGGAAAACATTCAGTACTTC.

The chain uses TRBV19 and TRBJ2-6, with D possibly being TRBD1 (6 bases). Per germline, CDR1 LNHDA and CDR2 SQIVND (reference sequence). The CDR3 spans 17 residues. Trimming removed 9 bases from V and 1 base from J, with 19 bases in between. CDR3 DNA sequence: TGTGCCAGCTTCAGGGGCCCCCTCCGTTCTGGGGCCAACGTCCTGACTTTC. It specifies CASFRGPLRSGANVLTF.

The CDR3 region is CASSPTGYNQPQHF. CDR3 bases: TGTGCCAGCAGCCCGACAGGGTACAATCAGCCCCAGCATTTT. The genes are TRBV28 and TRBJ1-5, with TRBD1 matching 7 bases. V dropped 6 bases and J dropped 3; count of bases not matched to a gene: 5. CDR1 is MDHEN and CDR2 is SYDVKM in the germline V gene. There are 14 residues in the CDR3.

The V and J genes are TRBV2 and TRBJ1-2; TRBD1 might be the D (5 bases). CDR1 SNHLY and CDR2 FYNNEI come from the germline V gene. This CDR3 is 13 amino acids long. Trimming removed 0 bases at V and 8 bases at J, with 10 bases between. CDR3 amino acids: CASSEAVGVGYTF. The CDR3, as DNA: TGTGCCAGCAGTGAAGCGGTAGGGGTCGGCTACACCTTC.